Below are 14 T cell receptor beta chains sequenced from a single sample in a study of cytomegalovirus exposure and HLA in healthy donors. Researchers ran the PCR with 60 Vbeta and 13 Jbeta primers. Data came from immunoSEQ multiplex PCR; TCRdb stores just in-frame clones and leaves some out. Of under 250,000 clones in the sample, roughly 72% are singletons; the top ten hold under 2%. The sample was PBMCs. The receptor set was obtained from a man aged 25-45 years in good health and CMV-seronegative.

The rearrangement uses TRBV5-1 and TRBJ2-3, with D maybe TRBD2 (5 bases). V was cut by 4 bases and J by 4 bases, with 19 bases left in between. Per the germline V gene, CDR1 is SGHRS and CDR2 is YFSETQ. This CDR3 contains 16 residues. The CDR3 spells CASSDPSNGKADTQYF. CDR3 DNA sequence: TGCGCCAGCAGCGATCCTAGCAACGGGAAGGCAGATACGCAGTATTTT.

This clone turned up a few times. V is TRBV28 and J is TRBJ1-1; the match to TRBD1 covers 7 bases. The junction had 3 bases not matched to a gene; V was cut back by 2 bases and J by 3 bases. This CDR3 is 14 amino acids long. Germline V CDR1 and CDR2: MDHEN, SYDVKM. CDR3 in amino acids: CASSLRTGYTEAFF. DNA for the CDR3: TGTGCCAGCAGTTTACGGACAGGATACACTGAAGCTTTCTTT. The variable domain in full, with the rest retrieved from reference TRBV28 and TRBJ1-1, is DVKVTQSSRYLVKRTGEKVFLECVQDMDHENMFWYRQDPGLGLRLIYFSYDVKMKEKGDIPEGYSVSREKKERFSLILESASTNQTSMYLCASSLRTGYTEAFFGQGTRLTVV.

The rearrangement links TRBV9 to TRBJ1-4; TRBD1 agrees at 9 bases. Trimming at V came to 5 bases and at J to 3 bases, leaving 5 bases not matched to a gene. Looked up from germline, CDR1 is SGDLS and CDR2 is YYNGEE. This CDR3 comprises 15 residues. The CDR3 region has the DNA TGTGCCAGCAGTTCGACAGGGGGTTCTAATGAAAAACTGTTTTTT. Its protein product is CASSSTGGSNEKLFF.

The rearrangement joins TRBV4-2 to TRBJ2-2; no definite D call. Trimming took off 1 base at V and 4 bases at J, with 7 bases between the two ends. Germline assignment: CDR1 LGHNA and CDR2 YNFKEQ. This CDR3 spans 14 amino acids. CDR3 protein: CASSQGLSTGELFF. CDR3 nucleotide sequence: TGTGCCAGCAGCCAAGGTCTCAGCACCGGGGAGCTGTTTTTT.

CDR3 in DNA: TGCAGCGCGGAGCGAGCGTCCAATGAGCAGTTCTTC. This sequence encodes CSAERASNEQFF. V usage is TRBV29-1 and J usage is TRBJ2-1; the D is unclear. V lost 7 bases to trimming and J lost 6 bases, with 13 bases between them. Looked up from germline, CDR1 is SQVTM and CDR2 is ANQGSEA. The CDR3 covers 12 residues.

The CDR3 is CASSGGKNTEAFF. The CDR3 DNA follows: TGTGCCAGCAGTGGGGGCAAGAACACTGAAGCTTTCTTT. This chain connects TRBV2 to TRBJ1-1; a possible D gene is TRBD1 (5 bases). The CDR3 is 13 amino acids. CDR1 is SNHLY and CDR2 is FYNNEI in the germline V gene. Trimming left V 4 bases short and J 1 base short, with 7 bases between.

This clone was found a few times. This chain links TRBV28 with TRBJ1-5; 7 nucleotides agree with TRBD1. V lost 7 bases, J lost 0 bases, and 9 bases stayed unmatched. The CDR3 totals 16 residues. Germline V gene data show CDR1 as MDHEN and CDR2 as SYDVKM. CDR3 DNA: TGTGCCAGCATCGACAGGGCCCCTTATAGCAATCAGCCCCAGCATTTT. Protein sequence: CASIDRAPYSNQPQHF.

The chain joins TRBV2 to TRBJ2-5; D uncertain. Germline assignment: CDR1 SNHLY and CDR2 FYNNEI. Deletions cut 2 bases from V and 2 bases from J, with 3 bases between. This CDR3 spans 12 amino acids. This chain's CDR3 is CASSELQETQYF. In DNA, the CDR3 is TGTGCCAGCAGTGAACTACAAGAGACCCAGTACTTC.

CDR3 sequence reads: CASSLSGRPALRLTSTDTQYF. Written as DNA, the CDR3 is TGTGCCAGCAGCCTTAGCGGACGACCAGCATTGAGACTTACTAGCACAGATACGCAGTATTTT. This rearrangement joins TRBV27 to TRBJ2-3, with D possibly being TRBD2 (6 bases). The germline gives CDR1 MNHEY, CDR2 SMNVEV (reference sequence). Deletions cut 6 bases from V and 0 bases from J, with 31 bases between. CDR3 length equals 21 residues.

The chain carries TRBV4-1 and TRBJ2-7; 7 bases are a match to TRBD1. CDR3 length equals 14 residues. In germline, CDR1 is MGHRA, CDR2 YSYEKL. Trimming took 4 bases from V and 0 from J; bases not matched to a gene: 3. DNA of the CDR3: TGCGCCAGCAGCCTCGACAGGGTCTCCTACGAGCAGTACTTC. It codes for CASSLDRVSYEQYF.

The chain couples TRBV11-2 to TRBJ1-6; D is unresolved. The CDR3 extends over 14 amino acids. Trimming shortened V by 5 bases and J by 7 bases, and 12 bases separated the two germline ends. The V gene's germline CDR1 is SGHAT and CDR2 FQNNGV. CDR3 loop: CASSPAGDNSPLHF. DNA for the CDR3: TGTGCCAGCAGCCCCGCGGGTGACAATTCACCCCTCCACTTT.

The chain recombines TRBV28 with TRBJ1-5; a weak D match, TRBD1 (6 bases). Trimming removed 4 bases from V and 4 bases from J, with 14 bases in between. The CDR3 extends over 15 amino acids. Germline-derived CDR1 and CDR2 are MDHEN and SYDVKM. This CDR3 reads CASSSRDTPNQPQHF. DNA of the CDR3: TGTGCCAGCAGTTCCCGGGACACACCTAATCAGCCCCAGCATTTT.

V gene TRBV15 combines with J gene TRBJ2-7, with D perhaps matching TRBD2 (7 bases). V lost 0 bases, J lost 6 bases, and 15 bases lay in between. CDR3 size: 15 residues. From germline, CDR1 is LNHNV and CDR2 YYDKDF (reference sequence). The CDR3 region has the DNA TGTGCCACCAGCAGAGATTCGGGGGGCCCCTCCGAGCAGTACTTC. Translation gives CATSRDSGGPSEQYF. Complete variable domain (other parts from reference TRBV15 and TRBJ2-7): DAMVIQNPRYQVTQFGKPVTLSCSQTLNHNVMYWYQQKSSQAPKLLFHYYDKDFNNEADTPDNFQSRRPNTSFCFLDIRSPGLGDTAMYLCATSRDSGGPSEQYFGPGTRLTVT.

The gene calls are TRBV9 and TRBJ2-2; D gene uncertain. V lost 0 bases, J lost 4 bases, and 7 bases lay in between. CDR3 size: 14 residues. From germline, CDR1 is SGDLS and CDR2 YYNGEE. The CDR3 loop reads CASSVAVATGELFF. In DNA form, the CDR3 reads TGTGCCAGCAGCGTAGCAGTTGCCACCGGGGAGCTGTTTTTT.